This T cell receptor beta chain was sequenced during a study of shared clonotypes between healthy human individuals. Study-wide results and limits: Among donors, clonotype sharing was expected to be affected by sequencing depth. Only blood was sampled, and tissue TCR repertoires likely differ from blood ones.

Using immunoSEQ multiplex PCR, the repertoire was profiled, and TCRdb retains in-frame clones only, with some absent. The sample lists about 1,500,000 clones; 95% to 97% were seen once. Worth noting for this clone: Its antigen remains unidentified.

Germline V lookup: CDR1 MGHRA, CDR2 YSYEKL. With 1 base clipped from V and 0 bases from J, the junction kept 8 bases outside the gene matches. The length of the CDR3 is 18 residues. The sample taken for sequencing was naive CD4+ T cells sorted from blood. Subset meaning: CD45RA+ positively selected. This chain connects TRBV4-1 to TRBJ2-4; 8 bases are shared with TRBD2. The receptor was derived from a man in his thirties or forties in good health. In DNA, the CDR3 is TGCGCCAGCAGCCAAGGGATAGCGGGGATACTAGCCAAAAACATTCAGTACTTC. Its protein product is CASSQGIAGILAKNIQYF.